Listed here is a single TCR beta chain. Its target is not known. Other DNA sequences in the same sample also yield this CDR3. Libraries were prepared by immunoSEQ multiplex PCR; TCRdb keeps only in-frame clonotypes and omits some of them. The data hold 2 million to 3 million clones, with more than 90% observed a single time. The data were obtained in a study of shared clonotypes between healthy human individuals. Findings and limits, study-wide: Clonotype sharing across a handful of donors was observed for around 5.1% of naive CD4 clonotypes. The authors expected sequencing depth to affect clonotype sharing among donors.

The V and J ends lost 6 bases and 5 bases, in that order; junction bases with no gene match: 7. This CDR3 is 14 amino acids long. Per the germline V gene, CDR1 is MDHEN and CDR2 is SYDVKM. The sequenced sample consisted of naive CD4+ T cells sorted from blood. Subset described: CD45RA+ positively selected. The origin of this receptor is a man younger than 35 in good health. V is TRBV28 and J is TRBJ2-3; 8 bases are shared with TRBD2. The CDR3 is CASSLGGARDTQYF. In DNA, the CDR3 is TGTGCCAGCAGCCTCGGGGGGGCCAGAGATACGCAGTATTTT.